One sample yielded the 30 T cell receptor beta chains listed below, sequenced in a study of Graves' ophthalmopathy and Graves' hyperthyroidism. Amplification of the TCR beta CDR3 regions used RNA transcripts (as template). The first-round RT-PCR employed HTBI primers together with the Qiagen OneStep RT-PCR kit. A multiplex PCR was then performed as the second round. TCRdb reprocessed the multiplex PCR reads via MiXCR and lists one record per CDR3 protein. The table includes some 390,000 distinct CDR3 sequences, about 16% detected once. Sequencing was carried out using peripheral blood. These receptors were collected from a woman aged 18-29 years with Graves' ophthalmopathy.

This clonotype came up many times. The rearrangement uses TRBV5-5 and TRBJ1-2; TRBD1 matches 7 bases. The trim removed 3 bases at V and 4 bases at J, leaving 9 bases unmatched. Germline CDR1 reads SGHKS; CDR2 reads YYEKEE (reference sequence). The CDR3 has 15 residues. CDR3 in DNA: TGTGCCAGCAGCTCTACCGGGACAGTTACCTATGGCTACACCTTC. Translated: CASSSTGTVTYGYTF.

This clonotype was counted many times. The J gene is TRBJ2-5, the V gene TRBV20-1; 8 positions agree with TRBD2. V gave up 0 bases and J gave up 4 bases; unmatched junction bases: 10. This CDR3 has 16 residues. Germline V gives CDR1 DFQATT, CDR2 SNEGSKA (reference sequence). The CDR3 protein is CSARDLRLAFAETQYF. The DNA of the CDR3 is TGCAGTGCTAGAGACCTTAGACTAGCGTTCGCAGAGACCCAGTACTTC.

This clonotype appeared many times. The rearrangement joins TRBV28 to TRBJ1-1; no reliable D call. Germline lookup yields CDR1 MDHEN and CDR2 SYDVKM. Trimming stripped 5 bases from V and 1 base from J, with 8 bases between. The CDR3 has 13 amino acids. The chain's CDR3 is CASSQVPNTEAFF. In DNA form, the CDR3 reads TGTGCCAGCAGTCAGGTTCCGAACACTGAAGCTTTCTTT. Using reference TRBV28 and TRBJ1-1 for the parts outside the CDR3, the full variable domain is DVKVTQSSRYLVKRTGEKVFLECVQDMDHENMFWYRQDPGLGLRLIYFSYDVKMKEKGDIPEGYSVSREKKERFSLILESASTNQTSMYLCASSQVPNTEAFFGQGTRLTVV.

This clonotype was observed a few times. The chain employs TRBV12-3 or TRBV12-4 and TRBJ2-7; D is perhaps TRBD1 or TRBD2 (5 bases each). The CDR3 totals 15 residues. The V and J ends lost 2 bases and 3 bases respectively, with 14 bases between them. CDR3 coding DNA: TGTGCCAGCAGTTTAAGGACACCTGGACTCTACGAGCAGTACTTC. Translated, it gives CASSLRTPGLYEQYF.

This clonotype appeared many times. The J gene is TRBJ1-1, the V gene TRBV28, with D unresolved. Germline CDR1 reads MDHEN; CDR2 reads SYDVKM. Between the trimmed V and J ends, which lost 4 bases and 0 bases, there was a span of 9 bases. There are 14 residues in the CDR3. The CDR3 reads CASSSLDLNTEAFF. Written as DNA, the CDR3 is TGTGCCAGCAGTTCCCTAGACCTGAACACTGAAGCTTTCTTT.

Here the CDR3 reads CASSLGGTVFSGNTIYF. In DNA, the CDR3 is TGTGCCAGCAGTTTGGGGGGGACAGTGTTCTCTGGAAACACCATATATTTT. The rearrangement uses TRBV6-5 and TRBJ1-3, with 7 bases aligning to TRBD1. The junction had 9 bases not matched to a gene; V was cut back by 4 bases and J by 0 bases. Germline V CDR1 and CDR2: MNHEY, SVGAGI. CDR3 size: 17 residues.

This clonotype was seen repeatedly, ten times or more. The chain joins TRBV12-3 or TRBV12-4 to TRBJ2-7, with D possibly matching TRBD1 (5 bases). Trimming left V 3 bases short and J 0 bases short, with 9 bases between. There are 14 residues in the CDR3. CDR3 coding DNA: TGTGCCAGCAGTTTCAGCCAGGGCTCCTACGAGCAGTACTTC. It specifies CASSFSQGSYEQYF.

This clonotype appeared many times. No conserved phenylalanine or tryptophan ends this CDR3, so it is likely a read error. The CDR3 DNA sequence: TGTGCCAGCAGTTTTGACACTAGCAATCAGCCCCAGCATCTT. Translated: CASSFDTSNQPQHL. J is TRBJ1-5 and V is TRBV27, with no clear D. The V end was cut by 3 bases, the J end by 0 bases, with 6 bases between. There are 14 residues in the CDR3. The germline gives CDR1 MNHEY, CDR2 SMNVEV (reference sequence).

This clonotype was counted ten times or more. This chain uses TRBV6-4 with TRBJ1-5; D possibly corresponds to TRBD1 (5 bases). V was pared by 7 bases and J by 0 bases, with 19 bases between. The CDR3 spans 17 residues. The germline gives CDR1 MRHNA, CDR2 SNTAGT. The CDR3 bases are TGTGCCAGCAACCGACAACGAGGGGTGTATAGCAATCAGCCCCAGCATTTT. Protein product: CASNRQRGVYSNQPQHF.

There are many counts of this clonotype. CDR3 loop: CASSLTLGGSPYEQYF. In nucleotides, the CDR3 is TGTGCCAGCAGCTTAACCCTGGGGGGATCGCCCTACGAGCAGTACTTC. The chain has TRBV7-2 and TRBJ2-7, with TRBD2 as a possible D gene (6 bases). Deletions cut 2 bases from V and 2 bases from J, with 16 bases between. Germline V lookup: CDR1 SGHTA, CDR2 FQGNSA. The CDR3 length is 16 residues. Looking up the rest from reference TRBV7-2 and TRBJ2-7 gives the full variable domain: GAGVSQSPSNKVTEKGKDVELRCDPISGHTALYWYRQSLGQGLEFLIYFQGNSAPDKSGLPSDRFSAERTGGSVSTLTIQRTQQEDSAVYLCASSLTLGGSPYEQYFGPGTRLTVT.

The chain has TRBV12-3 or TRBV12-4 and TRBJ1-1; D perhaps matches TRBD1 (5 bases). The CDR3 sequence is 14 residues long. The V and J ends lost 8 bases and 5 bases respectively, with 18 bases between them. CDR3 protein: CASGNEGRWTEAFF. The CDR3 DNA sequence: TGTGCCAGCGGAAACGAGGGACGATGGACTGAAGCTTTCTTT.

This clonotype was seen many times. The V and J genes are TRBV5-4 and TRBJ2-7, with 7 positions matching TRBD1. Germline V gene lookup returns CDR1 SGHNT and CDR2 YYREEE (reference sequence). This CDR3 has 13 residues. The V and J ends lost 3 bases and 5 bases, in that order; junction bases with no gene match: 5. This CDR3 reads CASSSDRENEQYF. The CDR3 coding sequence is TGTGCCAGCAGCTCTGACAGGGAAAACGAGCAGTACTTC. Combining the CDR3 with reference TRBV5-4 and TRBJ2-7 gives the whole variable domain ETGVTQSPTHLIKTRGQQVTLRCSSQSGHNTVSWYQQALGQGPQFIFQYYREEENGRGNFPPRFSGLQFPNYSSELNVNALELDDSALYLCASSSDRENEQYFGPGTRLTVT.

At least ten counts were recorded for this clonotype. The chain uses TRBV6-1 and TRBJ2-2; 9 nucleotides match TRBD1. The CDR3 covers 14 residues. After removal of 5 bases from V and 9 bases from J, the junction contained 7 bases not matched to a gene. CDR1 and CDR2 (germline): MNHNS, SASEGT. CDR3 in DNA: TGTGCCAGCAGTACAGGGGGCGCAGAAAGGGAGCTGTTTTTT. The encoded protein is CASSTGGAERELFF.

The V gene is TRBV9, the J gene TRBJ1-1; the match to TRBD1 covers 8 bases. The CDR3 has 17 amino acids. V was clipped by 0 bases and J by 5 bases; unmatched bases: 12. Germline loops: CDR1 SGDLS, CDR2 YYNGEE. The CDR3 nucleotides are TGTGCCAGCAGCGTAGATGGAGCAGGGGGCTGGAGGACTGAAGCTTTCTTT. Translated: CASSVDGAGGWRTEAFF.

The table lists this clonotype with a few counts. This rearrangement joins TRBV5-1 to TRBJ1-2; 7 bases map to TRBD1. CDR3 length: 14 residues. The germline gives CDR1 SGHRS, CDR2 YFSETQ. J was trimmed by 5 bases and V by 4 bases; bases with no gene match: 8. This chain's CDR3 is CASSLGTEPYGYTF. In DNA, the CDR3 is TGCGCCAGCAGCCTAGGGACAGAGCCTTATGGCTACACCTTC.

This clonotype was observed many times. J is TRBJ2-7 and V is TRBV20-1; TRBD2 is a possible D gene (6 bases). V dropped 0 bases and J dropped 1 base, with 25 bases sitting between them. CDR1 and CDR2 (germline): DFQATT, SNEGSKA (reference sequence). This CDR3 comprises 19 residues. The CDR3 sequence is CSARDYSGIGRTTSYEQYF. The CDR3 coding sequence is TGCAGTGCTAGAGATTATAGCGGTATTGGTAGGACTACTTCCTACGAGCAGTACTTC.

The V and J genes are TRBV10-3 and TRBJ1-1; 8 bases align to TRBD1. Germline loops: CDR1 ENHRY, CDR2 SYGVKD. This CDR3 spans 15 amino acids. V was pared by 3 bases and J by 5 bases, with 8 bases of the junction left unmatched. The CDR3 region is CAISDATGAKTEAFF. DNA for the CDR3: TGTGCCATCAGTGATGCGACAGGGGCTAAAACTGAAGCTTTCTTT.

In its sample, this clonotype was seen a few times. The chain uses TRBV6-2 or TRBV6-3 and TRBJ2-2, with 7 bases identical to TRBD2. CDR3 size: 16 residues. Looked up from germline, CDR1 is MNHEY and CDR2 is SVGEGT. V trimming: 8 bases; J trimming: 1 base; junction bases outside the gene matches: 10. The CDR3 bases are TGTGCCAGCTTAACTCGGGCTAGCGGGAACACCGGGGAGCTGTTTTTT. Its protein product is CASLTRASGNTGELFF.

At least ten counts were recorded for this clonotype. The V and J genes are TRBV28 and TRBJ2-7; D may be TRBD2 (5 bases). Germline lookup yields CDR1 MDHEN and CDR2 SYDVKM. CDR3 length equals 15 residues. V was clipped by 5 bases and J by 7 bases, with 21 bases between them. The CDR3 loop is CASSLPPATNREQYF. DNA for the CDR3: TGTGCCAGCAGTCTCCCCCCTGCGACTAATAGGGAGCAGTACTTC.

This clonotype was observed a single time. The V gene is TRBV20-1, the J gene TRBJ1-1; a possible D gene is TRBD1 (5 bases). Per germline, CDR1 DFQATT and CDR2 SNEGSKA (reference sequence). The CDR3 runs to 15 residues. With 2 bases removed from V and 0 bases from J, the gap between germline ends came to 13 bases. The CDR3 protein is CSARYGAEMNTEAFF. As DNA, the CDR3 is TGCAGTGCTAGATATGGGGCAGAAATGAACACTGAAGCTTTCTTT.

There are many counts of this clonotype. The V and J genes are TRBV5-1 and TRBJ2-7; a weak D match, TRBD1 (5 bases). The CDR3 length is 13 residues. Trimming removed 4 bases from V and 4 bases from J, with 12 bases in between. Germline CDR1 and CDR2: SGHRS and YFSETQ. The chain's CDR3 is CASSGIGEYEQYF. The CDR3 DNA sequence: TGCGCCAGCAGCGGTATAGGGGAATACGAGCAGTACTTC.

This clonotype showed up many times. The rearrangement uses TRBV27 and TRBJ2-2; the D is unclear. V shed 7 bases and J shed 0 bases, with 3 bases lying between them. The CDR3 sequence is 12 residues long. From germline, CDR1 is MNHEY and CDR2 SMNVEV (reference sequence). CDR3 loop: CASTANTGELFF. CDR3 DNA: TGTGCCAGCACCGCGAACACCGGGGAGCTGTTTTTT.

CDR3 residues: CASSLSPPLDEQYF. The CDR3 bases are TGTGCCAGCAGCTTATCCCCGCCGCTCGACGAGCAGTACTTC. The chain links TRBV7-2 to TRBJ2-7; D remains unclear. In germline, CDR1 is SGHTA, CDR2 FQGNSA. The germline V and J ends were trimmed by 2 bases and 5 bases, with 13 bases remaining between them. The CDR3 has 14 amino acids.

This clonotype was counted at least ten times. The chain carries TRBV7-3 and TRBJ1-1; the D gene is possibly TRBD1 (6 bases). V gave up 5 bases and J gave up 5 bases, with 21 bases separating them. Per the germline V gene, CDR1 is SGHTA and CDR2 is FQGTGA. CDR3 length equals 16 residues. The DNA of the CDR3 is TGTGCCAGCAGCCGGGGGCCAAAAGAGGGAAGAACTGAAGCTTTCTTT. It yields the protein CASSRGPKEGRTEAFF.

The chain combines TRBV20-1 with TRBJ1-2; 10 positions match TRBD1. The CDR3 is made up of 13 amino acids. CDR1 and CDR2 (germline): DFQATT, SNEGSKA (reference sequence). The trim removed 4 bases at V and 7 bases at J, leaving 6 bases unmatched. The CDR3 reads CSATTDRGLGYTF. In nucleotides, the CDR3 is TGCAGTGCTACCACCGACAGGGGGCTTGGCTACACCTTC.

There are many counts of this clonotype. The gene calls are TRBV30 and TRBJ2-7; no clear D gene. Germline lookup yields CDR1 GTSNPN and CDR2 SVGIG (reference sequence). This CDR3 region has 11 residues. The ends were cut back, 2 bases at V and 6 bases at J, with 8 bases in the middle. The CDR3: CAWSSPLEQYF. The CDR3 DNA reads as TGTGCCTGGAGTTCGCCTCTCGAGCAGTACTTC. The full variable domain, rest sourced from reference TRBV30 and TRBJ2-7, is SQTIHQWPATLVQPVGSPLSLECTVEGTSNPNLYWYRQAAGRGLQLLFYSVGIGQISSEVPQNLSASRPQDRQFILSSKKLLLSDSGFYLCAWSSPLEQYFGPGTRLTVT.

This clonotype was found many times. The chain couples TRBV20-1 to TRBJ2-5; no definite D call. Germline V lookup: CDR1 DFQATT, CDR2 SNEGSKA (reference sequence). The CDR3 totals 12 residues. V was trimmed by 3 bases and J by 5 bases, leaving 10 bases between them. Here the CDR3 reads CSARLYRETQYF. Here the CDR3 DNA reads TGCAGTGCTAGGTTATATCGGGAGACCCAGTACTTC.

Many counts were recorded for this clonotype. The gene calls are TRBV5-4 and TRBJ2-4; D is possibly TRBD1 or TRBD2 (7 bases each). Trimming left V 5 bases short and J 3 bases short, with 12 bases between. The CDR3 sequence is 14 residues long. CDR1 is SGHNT and CDR2 is YYREEE in the germline V gene (reference sequence). CDR3 nucleotides: TGTGCCAGCAGTCAGGGGGGGGGCAAAAACATTCAGTACTTC. This gives the protein CASSQGGGKNIQYF.

Note on this clonotype: A much larger clone differs from this one at a single base, so this may be a read error. This rearrangement joins TRBV3-1 to TRBJ2-6; TRBD1 matches at 8 bases. CDR3 length: 17 amino acids. V trimming: 6 bases; J trimming: 2 bases; junction bases outside the gene matches: 9. Germline CDR1 reads LGHDT; CDR2 reads YNNKEL (reference sequence). Written as DNA, the CDR3 is TGTGCCAGCAGACTCGGACAGGGAGGAGCTGGGGCCAACGTCCTGACTTTC. Translated: CASRLGQGGAGANVLTF.

This clonotype was seen ten or more times. This sequence joins TRBV12-3 or TRBV12-4 and TRBJ1-6; 9 bases are a match to TRBD1. Unmatched junction bases numbered 6, after V lost 8 bases and J lost 7 bases. The CDR3 has 14 residues. As DNA, the CDR3 is TGTGCCAGCGTGTCACAGGGGGCCAATTCACCCCTCCACTTT. Its translation is CASVSQGANSPLHF.